These 18 T cell receptor beta chains came from one sample sequenced in a study of cytomegalovirus exposure and HLA in healthy donors. The PCR used 60 Vbeta and 13 Jbeta primers. The table came from immunoSEQ multiplex PCR; TCRdb's copy has only in-frame clones and leaves some out. This table has 130,000 to 150,000 clones, around 82% appearing once. The source material was PBMCs. Every receptor here comes from a woman aged 18-35 years in good health and CMV-seropositive.

This chain joins TRBV21-1 and TRBJ2-1; the D call of TRBD1 is as the table states it, not checked on the DNA. TRBV21-1 is a pseudogene locus. The CDR3 loop spans 19 amino acids. The DNA of the CDR3 is TGTGCCAGCAGCAAAGGGCGGACAGGCCCCCCATCAATCCCCTCAGAGCAGTTCTTC. Translated: CASSKGRTGPPSIPSEQFF.

J is TRBJ1-1 and V is TRBV18; 10 bases fit TRBD1. This CDR3 has 14 amino acids. The V gene's germline CDR1 is KGHSH and CDR2 LQKENI. The trim removed 5 bases at V and 5 bases at J, leaving 5 bases unmatched. This CDR3 is CASSLSDRGTEAFF. As DNA, the CDR3 is TGTGCCAGCTCATTATCGGACAGGGGGACTGAAGCTTTCTTT.

The CDR3 DNA reads TGTGCCAGCATCCGGACAGGGCGACTTAACTATGGCTACACCTTC. Amino acids: CASIRTGRLNYGYTF. The V gene is TRBV6-1, the J gene TRBJ1-2; 8 bases fit TRBD1. With 7 bases clipped from V and 1 base from J, the junction kept 8 bases outside the gene matches. Germline V gene sequence: CDR1 MNHNS, CDR2 SASEGT. The CDR3 is 15 amino acids.

This clone was observed a few times. This chain links TRBV7-2 with TRBJ1-4; the D is unclear. Germline V gene lookup returns CDR1 SGHTA and CDR2 FQGNSA. The CDR3 contains 15 residues. V was cut by 4 bases and J by 8 bases, with 17 bases left in between. The CDR3 DNA reads TGTGCCAGCAGCTCTGGACTCCTCATGAGGGAAAAACTGTTTTTT. This sequence encodes CASSSGLLMREKLFF.

The chain uses TRBV18 and TRBJ2-7, with D possibly TRBD1 on 6 matching bases. The CDR3 spans 14 residues. Germline CDR1 and CDR2: KGHSH and LQKENI. V was cut by 1 base and J by 5 bases, with 12 bases left in between. The CDR3 DNA is TGTGCCAGCTCACCACAGGCCGGGACAAACGAGCAGTACTTC. The encoded protein is CASSPQAGTNEQYF.

This chain connects TRBV25-1 to TRBJ1-2; no clear D. This CDR3 spans 15 amino acids. The V and J ends lost 3 bases and 4 bases respectively, with 15 bases between them. Germline assignment: CDR1 MGHDK and CDR2 SYGVNS. The CDR3 here is CASSDTPGNAYGYTF. DNA for the CDR3: TGTGCCAGCAGTGATACTCCAGGTAACGCCTATGGCTACACCTTC.

The V gene is TRBV2, the J gene TRBJ1-2; TRBD1 matches 9 bases. Germline trimming cut 5 bases from V and 1 base from J; bases unmatched to any gene: 11. CDR1 and CDR2 (germline): SNHLY, FYNNEI. The CDR3 is 17 amino acids. Here the CDR3 DNA reads TGTGCCAGCAGTTATACACAGGGGGCGGCCCTTAACTATGGCTACACCTTC. It specifies CASSYTQGAALNYGYTF.

The chain uses TRBV5-1 and TRBJ1-3, with D unresolved. Germline V gene lookup returns CDR1 SGHRS and CDR2 YFSETQ. CDR3 length: 13 residues. V dropped 0 bases and J dropped 4 bases, with 5 bases sitting between them. The CDR3 sequence is CASSLGAGNTIYF. The CDR3 DNA follows: TGCGCCAGCAGCTTGGGGGCCGGAAACACCATATATTTT.

The chain has TRBV2 and TRBJ1-3; D perhaps matches TRBD1 (5 bases). CDR1 and CDR2 (germline): SNHLY, FYNNEI. The CDR3 length is 16 residues. V shed 2 bases and J shed 0 bases, with 11 bases lying between them. The CDR3 DNA is TGTGCCAGCAGTGAAATCCGTCAGGGCTCTGGAAACACCATATATTTT. Its translation: CASSEIRQGSGNTIYF.

The CDR3 protein is CASSLTQGAGNTIYF. The CDR3 DNA is TGTGCCAGCAGCTTAACACAGGGCGCGGGAAACACCATATATTTT. The chain combines TRBV7-2 with TRBJ1-3, with D tentatively TRBD1 (6 bases). The CDR3 is made up of 15 amino acids. Germline assignment: CDR1 SGHTA and CDR2 FQGNSA. V was clipped by 2 bases and J by 4 bases, with 12 bases between them.

V usage is TRBV4-1 and J usage is TRBJ1-2; 9 bases agree with TRBD1. V dropped 3 bases and J dropped 5; count of bases not matched to a gene: 4. The CDR3 sequence is 14 residues long. Germline-derived CDR1 and CDR2 are MGHRA and YSYEKL. CDR3 sequence (DNA): TGCGCCAGCAGCCAGGGACAGGGTGGTTATGGCTACACCTTC. As protein: CASSQGQGGYGYTF.

The chain combines TRBV6-6 with TRBJ1-5; D possibly corresponds to TRBD1 (5 bases). Germline V gene lookup returns CDR1 MNHNY and CDR2 SVGAGI (reference sequence). The CDR3 totals 15 residues. V was pared by 2 bases and J by 1 base, with 9 bases between. The CDR3 loop is CASSYGGSSNQPQHF. CDR3 nucleotides: TGTGCCAGCAGTTACGGGGGGTCGAGCAATCAGCCCCAGCATTTT.

This clone was counted between two and nine times. The chain has TRBV19 and TRBJ2-7, with D possibly being TRBD1 (5 bases). Trimming stripped 6 bases from V and 0 bases from J, with 12 bases between. Germline loops: CDR1 LNHDA, CDR2 SQIVND (reference sequence). The CDR3 is 14 amino acids. The CDR3 region has the DNA TGTGCCAGTAGCGAGGACACCGGCTCCTACGAGCAGTACTTC. It translates to CASSEDTGSYEQYF.

The gene calls are TRBV30 and TRBJ1-3; perhaps TRBD1 as D (6 bases). V dropped 4 bases and J dropped 2 bases, with 12 bases sitting between them. This CDR3 contains 14 residues. Germline V CDR1 and CDR2: GTSNPN, SVGIG (reference sequence). Here the CDR3 reads CAWKGGGPGNTIYF. As DNA, the CDR3 is TGTGCCTGGAAGGGGGGGGGCCCTGGAAACACCATATATTTT. Combining the CDR3 with reference TRBV30 and TRBJ1-3 gives the whole variable domain SQTIHQWPATLVQPVGSPLSLECTVEGTSNPNLYWYRQAAGRGLQLLFYSVGIGQISSEVPQNLSASRPQDRQFILSSKKLLLSDSGFYLCAWKGGGPGNTIYFGEGSWLTVV.

The genes are TRBV6-1 and TRBJ2-7; 12 bases align to TRBD1. The ends lost 5 bases at V and 7 bases at J; junction bases unmatched: 6. The germline gives CDR1 MNHNS, CDR2 SASEGT. This CDR3 has 14 residues. CDR3 coding DNA: TGTGCCAGCAGTTCCCGGGACAGGGGGCTGGAGCAGTACTTC. Amino acids: CASSSRDRGLEQYF.

The chain carries TRBV4-3 and TRBJ2-4, with D possibly matching TRBD1 (6 bases). Germline V gene lookup returns CDR1 LGHNA and CDR2 YSLEER. V lost 4 bases to trimming and J lost 4 bases, with 17 bases between them. This CDR3 comprises 16 residues. CDR3 amino acids: CASSRGLSGQKNIQYF. The CDR3 coding sequence is TGCGCCAGCAGCCGGGGGCTATCGGGGCAAAAAAACATTCAGTACTTC.

The chain recombines TRBV28 with TRBJ2-7; D perhaps matches TRBD1 (5 bases). Germline CDR1 and CDR2: MDHEN and SYDVKM. Trimming left V 2 bases short and J 0 bases short, with 8 bases between. CDR3 length equals 14 residues. DNA of the CDR3: TGTGCCAGCAGTTTAAGCAGGGCCTCCTACGAGCAGTACTTC. It specifies CASSLSRASYEQYF.

V and J are TRBV5-1 and TRBJ1-4, with a weak D call TRBD1 (5 bases). Germline CDR1 and CDR2: SGHRS and YFSETQ. V was shortened by 1 base and J by 3 bases, with 13 bases between the two germline ends. The CDR3 contains 16 residues. In DNA form, the CDR3 reads TGCGCCAGCAGCTTGTGGGGGGAGCAGGCTAATGAAAAACTGTTTTTT. Its protein product is CASSLWGEQANEKLFF.